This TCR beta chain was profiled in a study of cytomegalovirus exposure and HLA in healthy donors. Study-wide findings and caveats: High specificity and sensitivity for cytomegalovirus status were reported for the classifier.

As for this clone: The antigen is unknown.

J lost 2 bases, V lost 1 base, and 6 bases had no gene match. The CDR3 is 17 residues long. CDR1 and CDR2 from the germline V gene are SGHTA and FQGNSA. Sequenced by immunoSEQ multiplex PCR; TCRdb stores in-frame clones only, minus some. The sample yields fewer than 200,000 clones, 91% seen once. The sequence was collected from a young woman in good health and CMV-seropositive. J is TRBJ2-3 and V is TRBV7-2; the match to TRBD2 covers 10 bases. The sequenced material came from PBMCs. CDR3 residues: CASSLDPAGGFTDTQYF. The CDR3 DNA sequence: TGTGCCAGCAGCTTAGATCCAGCGGGGGGGTTCACAGATACGCAGTATTTT.